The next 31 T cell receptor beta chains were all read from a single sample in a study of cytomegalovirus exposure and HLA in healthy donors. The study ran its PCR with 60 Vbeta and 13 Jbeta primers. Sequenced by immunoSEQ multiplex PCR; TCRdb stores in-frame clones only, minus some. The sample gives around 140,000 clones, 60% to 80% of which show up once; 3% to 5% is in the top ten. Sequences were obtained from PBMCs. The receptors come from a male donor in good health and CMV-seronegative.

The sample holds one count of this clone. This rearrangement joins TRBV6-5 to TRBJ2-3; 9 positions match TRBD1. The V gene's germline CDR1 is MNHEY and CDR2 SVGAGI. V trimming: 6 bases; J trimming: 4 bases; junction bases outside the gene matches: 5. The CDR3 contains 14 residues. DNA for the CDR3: TGTGCCAGCAGCCGACAGGGGGTAGCAGATACGCAGTATTTT. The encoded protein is CASSRQGVADTQYF.

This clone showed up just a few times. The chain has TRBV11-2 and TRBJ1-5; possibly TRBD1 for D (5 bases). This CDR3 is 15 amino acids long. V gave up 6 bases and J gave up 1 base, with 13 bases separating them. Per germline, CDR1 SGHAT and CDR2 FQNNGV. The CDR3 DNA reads TGTGCCAGCAGGGCCGGAGGGGCGAGCAATCAGCCCCAGCATTTT. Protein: CASRAGGASNQPQHF.

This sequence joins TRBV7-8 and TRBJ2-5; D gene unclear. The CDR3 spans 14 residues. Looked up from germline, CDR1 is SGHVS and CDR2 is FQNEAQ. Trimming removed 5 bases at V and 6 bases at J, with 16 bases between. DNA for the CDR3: TGTGCCAGCAGCGCTCGACTCCCCCTTCAGACCCAGTACTTC. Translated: CASSARLPLQTQYF.

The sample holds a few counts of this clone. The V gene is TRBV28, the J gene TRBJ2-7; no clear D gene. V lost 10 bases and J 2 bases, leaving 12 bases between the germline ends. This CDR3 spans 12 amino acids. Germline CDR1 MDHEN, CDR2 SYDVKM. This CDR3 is CATDSAAYEQYF. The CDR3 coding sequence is TGTGCCACCGATTCGGCGGCCTACGAGCAGTACTTC.

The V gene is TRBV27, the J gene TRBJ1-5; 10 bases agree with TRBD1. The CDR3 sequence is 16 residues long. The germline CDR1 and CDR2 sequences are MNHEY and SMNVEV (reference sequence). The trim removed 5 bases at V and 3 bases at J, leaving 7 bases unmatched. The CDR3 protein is CASSADRGVNNQPQHF. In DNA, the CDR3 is TGTGCCAGCAGTGCGGACAGGGGGGTGAACAATCAGCCCCAGCATTTT.

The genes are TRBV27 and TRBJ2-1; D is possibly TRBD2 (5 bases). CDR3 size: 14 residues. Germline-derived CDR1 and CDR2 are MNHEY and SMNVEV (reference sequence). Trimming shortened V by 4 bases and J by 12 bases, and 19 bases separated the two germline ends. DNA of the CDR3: TGTGCCAGCAGTTCAGGACTGATGACCCCGGGGCAGTTCTTC. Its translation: CASSSGLMTPGQFF.

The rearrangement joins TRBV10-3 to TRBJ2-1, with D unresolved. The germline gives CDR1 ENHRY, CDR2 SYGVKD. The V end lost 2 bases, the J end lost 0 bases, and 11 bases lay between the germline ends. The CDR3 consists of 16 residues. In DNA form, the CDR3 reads TGTGCCATCAGTGAGACCGAGTTGAGCTCCTACAATGAGCAGTTCTTC. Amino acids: CAISETELSSYNEQFF.

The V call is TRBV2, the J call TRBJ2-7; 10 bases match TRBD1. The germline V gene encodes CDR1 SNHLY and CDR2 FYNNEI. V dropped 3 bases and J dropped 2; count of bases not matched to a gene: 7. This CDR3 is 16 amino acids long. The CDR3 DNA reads TGTGCCAGCAGTGATAAGGACAGGGGGGTCGCCTACGAGCAGTACTTC. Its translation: CASSDKDRGVAYEQYF. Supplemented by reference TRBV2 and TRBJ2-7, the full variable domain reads EPEVTQTPSHQVTQMGQEVILRCVPISNHLYFYWYRQILGQKVEFLVSFYNNEISEKSEIFDDQFSVERPDGSNFTLKIRSTKLEDSAMYFCASSDKDRGVAYEQYFGPGTRLTVT.

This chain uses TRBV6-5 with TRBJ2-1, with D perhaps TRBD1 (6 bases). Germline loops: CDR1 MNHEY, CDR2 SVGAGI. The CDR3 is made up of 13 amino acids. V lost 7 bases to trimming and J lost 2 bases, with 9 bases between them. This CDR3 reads CASTPGAYNEQFF. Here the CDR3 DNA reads TGTGCCAGCACTCCAGGGGCCTACAATGAGCAGTTCTTC.

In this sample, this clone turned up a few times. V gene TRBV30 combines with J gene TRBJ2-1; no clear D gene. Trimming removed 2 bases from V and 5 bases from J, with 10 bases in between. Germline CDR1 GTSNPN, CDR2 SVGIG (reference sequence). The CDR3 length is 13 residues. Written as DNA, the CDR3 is TGTGCCTGGAGTTTCAGGTTACACAATGAGCAGTTCTTC. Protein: CAWSFRLHNEQFF.

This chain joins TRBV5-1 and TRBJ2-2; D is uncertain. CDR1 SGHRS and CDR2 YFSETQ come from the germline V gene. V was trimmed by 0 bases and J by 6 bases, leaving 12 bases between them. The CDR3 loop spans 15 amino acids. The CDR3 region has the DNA TGCGCCAGCAGCTTGGCCGCGACAAACGCCGGGGAGCTGTTTTTT. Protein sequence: CASSLAATNAGELFF. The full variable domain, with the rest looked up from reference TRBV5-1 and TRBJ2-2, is KAGVTQTPRYLIKTRGQQVTLSCSPISGHRSVSWYQQTPGQGLQFLFEYFSETQRNKGNFPGRFSGRQFSNSRSEMNVSTLELGDSALYLCASSLAATNAGELFFGEGSRLTVL.

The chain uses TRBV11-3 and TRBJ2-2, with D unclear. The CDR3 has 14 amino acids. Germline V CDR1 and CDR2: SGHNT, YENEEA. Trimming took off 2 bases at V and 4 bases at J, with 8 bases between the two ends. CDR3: CASSLRRSTGELFF. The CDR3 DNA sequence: TGTGCCAGCAGCTTACGGCGGTCCACCGGGGAGCTGTTTTTT.

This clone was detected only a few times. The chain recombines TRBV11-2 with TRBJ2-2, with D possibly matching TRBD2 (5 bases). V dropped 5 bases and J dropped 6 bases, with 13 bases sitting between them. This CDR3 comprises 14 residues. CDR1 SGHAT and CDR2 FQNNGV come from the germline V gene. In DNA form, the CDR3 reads TGTGCCAGCAGCGTTAGTACTAGATCCGGGGAGCTGTTTTTT. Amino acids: CASSVSTRSGELFF.

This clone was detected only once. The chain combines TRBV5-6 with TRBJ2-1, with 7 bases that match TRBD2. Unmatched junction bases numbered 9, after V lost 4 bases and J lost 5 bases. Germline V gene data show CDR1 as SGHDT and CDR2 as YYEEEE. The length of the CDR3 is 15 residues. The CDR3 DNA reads TGTGCCAGCAGCAGGCCGGCGGGAGCTCACAATGAGCAGTTCTTC. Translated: CASSRPAGAHNEQFF.

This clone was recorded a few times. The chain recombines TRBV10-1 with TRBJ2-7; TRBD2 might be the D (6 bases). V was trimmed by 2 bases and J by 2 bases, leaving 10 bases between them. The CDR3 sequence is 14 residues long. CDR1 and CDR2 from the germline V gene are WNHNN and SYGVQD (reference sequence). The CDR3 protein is CASSERGFPYEQYF. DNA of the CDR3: TGCGCCAGCAGTGAGCGGGGGTTTCCCTACGAGCAGTACTTC.

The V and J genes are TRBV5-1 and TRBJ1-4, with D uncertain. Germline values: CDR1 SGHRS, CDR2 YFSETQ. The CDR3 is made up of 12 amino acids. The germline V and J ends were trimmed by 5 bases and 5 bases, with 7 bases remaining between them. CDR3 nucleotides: TGCGCCAGCAGTCCAGGAAATGAAAAACTGTTTTTT. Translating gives CASSPGNEKLFF.

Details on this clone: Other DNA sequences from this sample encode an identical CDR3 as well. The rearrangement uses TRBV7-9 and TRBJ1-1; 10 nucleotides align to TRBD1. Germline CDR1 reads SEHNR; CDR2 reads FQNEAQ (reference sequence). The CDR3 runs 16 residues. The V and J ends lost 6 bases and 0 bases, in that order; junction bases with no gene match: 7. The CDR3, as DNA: TGTGCCAGCAGTTGGGACAGGGGCCCGATGAACACTGAAGCTTTCTTT. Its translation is CASSWDRGPMNTEAFF.

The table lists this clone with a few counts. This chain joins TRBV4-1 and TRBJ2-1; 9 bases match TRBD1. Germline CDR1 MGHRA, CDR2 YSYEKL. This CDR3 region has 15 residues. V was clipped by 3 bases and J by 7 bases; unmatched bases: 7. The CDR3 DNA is TGCGCCAGCAGCCATTTCCGGGACAGGGATAATGAGCAGTTCTTC. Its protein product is CASSHFRDRDNEQFF.

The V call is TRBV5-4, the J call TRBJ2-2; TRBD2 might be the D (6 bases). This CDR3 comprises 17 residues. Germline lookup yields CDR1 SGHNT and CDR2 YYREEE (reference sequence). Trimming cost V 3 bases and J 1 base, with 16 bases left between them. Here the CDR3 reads CASSSALSGVNTGELFF. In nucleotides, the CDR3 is TGTGCCAGCAGCTCCGCCCTTAGCGGAGTGAACACCGGGGAGCTGTTTTTT.

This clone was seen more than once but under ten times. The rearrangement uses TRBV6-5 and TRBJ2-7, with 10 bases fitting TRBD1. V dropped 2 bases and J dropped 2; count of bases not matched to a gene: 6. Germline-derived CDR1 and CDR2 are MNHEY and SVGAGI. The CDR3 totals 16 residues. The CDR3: CASSYGGTGVTYEQYF. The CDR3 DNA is TGTGCCAGCAGTTACGGCGGGACAGGGGTCACCTACGAGCAGTACTTC.

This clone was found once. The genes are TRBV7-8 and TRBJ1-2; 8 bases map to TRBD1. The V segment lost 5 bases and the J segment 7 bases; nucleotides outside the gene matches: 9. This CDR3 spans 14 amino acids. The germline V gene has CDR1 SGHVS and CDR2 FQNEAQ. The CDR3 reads CASSNRTGYSGYTF. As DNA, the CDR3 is TGTGCCAGCAGCAACCGGACAGGGTATAGTGGCTACACCTTC.

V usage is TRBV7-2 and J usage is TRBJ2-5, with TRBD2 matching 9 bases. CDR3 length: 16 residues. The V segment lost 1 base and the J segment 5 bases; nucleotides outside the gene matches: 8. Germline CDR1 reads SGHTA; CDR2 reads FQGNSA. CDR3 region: CASSLDRGGARETQYF. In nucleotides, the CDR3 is TGTGCCAGCAGCTTAGATCGCGGGGGGGCAAGGGAGACCCAGTACTTC.

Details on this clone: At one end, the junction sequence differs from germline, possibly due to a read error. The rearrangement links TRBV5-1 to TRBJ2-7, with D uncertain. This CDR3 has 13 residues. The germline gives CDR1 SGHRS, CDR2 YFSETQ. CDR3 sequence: CASSLADDSRWDF. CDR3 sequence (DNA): TGCGCCAGCAGCTTGGCTGACGACTCTAGGTGGGACTTC.

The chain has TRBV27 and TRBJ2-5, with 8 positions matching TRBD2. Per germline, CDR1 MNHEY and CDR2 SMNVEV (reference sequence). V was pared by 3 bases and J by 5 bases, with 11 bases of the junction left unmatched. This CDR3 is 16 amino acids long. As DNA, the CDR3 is TGTGCCAGCAGTTTCGGGGTAGCGGGGCGGCTTGAGACCCAGTACTTC. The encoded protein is CASSFGVAGRLETQYF.

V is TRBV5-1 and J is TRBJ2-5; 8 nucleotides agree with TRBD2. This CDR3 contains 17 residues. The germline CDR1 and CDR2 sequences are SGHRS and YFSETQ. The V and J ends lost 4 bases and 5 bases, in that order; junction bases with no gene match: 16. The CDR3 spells CASSRNSGTSVGETQYF. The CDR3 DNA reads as TGCGCCAGCAGCCGGAATAGCGGGACCTCGGTGGGGGAGACCCAGTACTTC.

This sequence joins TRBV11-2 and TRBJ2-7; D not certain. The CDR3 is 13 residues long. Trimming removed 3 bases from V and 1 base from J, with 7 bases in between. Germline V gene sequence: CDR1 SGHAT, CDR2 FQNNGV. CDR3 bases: TGTGCCAGCAGCTTTAGCACGTCCTACGAGCAGTACTTC. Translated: CASSFSTSYEQYF.

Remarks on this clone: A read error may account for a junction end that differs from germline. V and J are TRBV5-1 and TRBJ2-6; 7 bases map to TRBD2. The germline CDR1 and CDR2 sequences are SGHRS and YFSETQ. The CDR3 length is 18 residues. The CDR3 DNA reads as TGCGCCAGCACCCATCCCCAGGGAGGGGTCTCTGGGGCCAACGGCCTGACTTTC. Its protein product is CASTHPQGGVSGANGLTF.

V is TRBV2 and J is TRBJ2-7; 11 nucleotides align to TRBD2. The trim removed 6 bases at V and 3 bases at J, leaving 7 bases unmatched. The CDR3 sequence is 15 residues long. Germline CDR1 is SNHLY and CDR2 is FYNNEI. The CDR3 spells CASSPILAGVYEQYF. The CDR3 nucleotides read TGTGCCAGCAGCCCCATACTAGCGGGAGTCTACGAGCAGTACTTC. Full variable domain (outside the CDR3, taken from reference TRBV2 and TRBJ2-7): EPEVTQTPSHQVTQMGQEVILRCVPISNHLYFYWYRQILGQKVEFLVSFYNNEISEKSEIFDDQFSVERPDGSNFTLKIRSTKLEDSAMYFCASSPILAGVYEQYFGPGTRLTVT.

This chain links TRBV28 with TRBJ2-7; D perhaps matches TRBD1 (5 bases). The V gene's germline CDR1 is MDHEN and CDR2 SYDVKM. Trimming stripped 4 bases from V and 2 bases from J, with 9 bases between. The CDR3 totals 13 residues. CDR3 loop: CASSWGRAYEQYF. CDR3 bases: TGTGCCAGCAGTTGGGGCAGAGCCTACGAGCAGTACTTC.

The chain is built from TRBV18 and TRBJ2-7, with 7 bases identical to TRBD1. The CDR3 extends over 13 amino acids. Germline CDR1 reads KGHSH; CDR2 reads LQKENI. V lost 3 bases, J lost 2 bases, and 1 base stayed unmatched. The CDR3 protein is CASSPGQTYEQYF. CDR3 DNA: TGTGCCAGCTCACCGGGACAGACCTACGAGCAGTACTTC. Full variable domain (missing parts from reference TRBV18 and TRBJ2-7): NAGVMQNPRHLVRRRGQEARLRCSPMKGHSHVYWYRQLPEEGLKFMVYLQKENIIDESGMPKERFSAEFPKEGPSILRIQQVVRGDSAAYFCASSPGQTYEQYFGPGTRLTVT.

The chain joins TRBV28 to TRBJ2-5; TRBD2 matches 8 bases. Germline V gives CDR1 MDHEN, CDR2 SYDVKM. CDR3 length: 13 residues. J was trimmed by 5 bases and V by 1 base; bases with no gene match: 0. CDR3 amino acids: CASSLSGGETQYF. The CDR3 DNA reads TGTGCCAGCAGTTTATCGGGGGGGGAGACCCAGTACTTC.